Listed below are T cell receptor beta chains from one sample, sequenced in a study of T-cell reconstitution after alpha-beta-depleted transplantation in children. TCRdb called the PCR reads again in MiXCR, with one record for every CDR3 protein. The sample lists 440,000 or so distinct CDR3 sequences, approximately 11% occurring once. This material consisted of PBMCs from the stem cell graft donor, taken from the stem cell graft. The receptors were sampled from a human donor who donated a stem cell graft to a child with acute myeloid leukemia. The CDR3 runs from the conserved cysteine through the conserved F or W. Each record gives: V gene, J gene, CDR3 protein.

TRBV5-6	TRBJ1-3	CASSDSSSGNTIYF
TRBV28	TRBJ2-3	CASSRLETQYF
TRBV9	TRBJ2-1	CASSGGHFSYNEQFF
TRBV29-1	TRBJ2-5	CSVEETSRETQYF
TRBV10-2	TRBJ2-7	CATSRTSGKNEQYF
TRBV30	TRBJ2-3	CAWSVGLADTQYF
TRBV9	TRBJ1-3	CASSAPPGSRGDTIYF
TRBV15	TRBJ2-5	CATSRDLIAGGVETQYF
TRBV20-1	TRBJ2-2	CSASFSGSPGELFF
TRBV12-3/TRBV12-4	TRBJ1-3	CASSLLDSPTFLATIYF
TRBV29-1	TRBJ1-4	CSAVGANEKLFF
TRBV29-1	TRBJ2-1	CSVVFFGFNEQFF
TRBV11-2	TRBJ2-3	CASSLISSDTQYF
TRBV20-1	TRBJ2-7	CSARDPQVSLEVQQYF
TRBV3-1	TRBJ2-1	CASSQTDREGEQFF
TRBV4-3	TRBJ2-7	CASSQEWVGISYEQYF
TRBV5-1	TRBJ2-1	CASSSQQGLEQFF
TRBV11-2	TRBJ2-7	CASSLGFGGYEQYF